A selection of T cell receptor beta chains follows, all from one sample in a study of graft-versus-host responses after intestinal transplantation. Antigens of these TCRs are unknown. The method was immunoSEQ multiplex PCR; TCRdb's version includes in-frame clones alone and lacks a portion of them. Here the sample spans about 88,000 clones, approximately 94% being singletons. Sequences were derived from unstimulated CD4+ T cells sorted from spleen or lymph node cells, sampled before transplant. These receptors were obtained from a human donor who was the organ donor for an intestinal transplant. CDR3s include the opening cysteine and the closing phenylalanine or tryptophan. A D gene is named only where the DNA matches it firmly.

v_gene,j_gene,d_gene,CDR3nt,CDR3aa
TRBV7-2,TRBJ1-1,NA,TGTGCCAGCAGCTTAGGGGCAATCGGAGGAGGCACTGAAGCTTTCTTT,CASSLGAIGGGTEAFF
TRBV30,TRBJ1-6,NA,TGTGCCTGGAGACCGACGTATAGCTCCTATAATTCACCCCTCCACTTT,CAWRPTYSSYNSPLHF
TRBV4-1,TRBJ2-1,NA,TGCGCCAGCAGCCAAGCTTCAGACGCCCAACGTTACAATGAGCAGTTCTTC,CASSQASDAQRYNEQFF
TRBV29-1,TRBJ2-3,NA,TGCAGCGTTGAAGTGTCAGCCACAGATACGCAGTATTTT,CSVEVSATDTQYF
TRBV18,TRBJ1-6,NA,TGTGCCAGCTCACCGGGACACTATAATTCACCCCTCCACTTT,CASSPGHYNSPLHF
TRBV5-8,TRBJ1-2,TRBD1,TGTGCCAGCAGCACGGGGACAGGAGGGTTAATATATGGCTACACCTTC,CASSTGTGGLIYGYTF
TRBV11-3,TRBJ2-2,TRBD2,TGTGCCAGCAGCTTAAGCGGGGGCAACACCGGGGAGCTGTTTTTT,CASSLSGGNTGELFF
TRBV7-6,TRBJ2-5,NA,TGTGCCAGCAGCGTTCGAGACTCTTATGGGGCTGGGATGGAGACCCAGTACTTC,CASSVRDSYGAGMETQYF
TRBV7-2,TRBJ1-3,NA,TGTGCCAGCAGCCCCCTCCGGACCTCTGGAAACACCATATATTTT,CASSPLRTSGNTIYF
TRBV6-1,TRBJ1-2,NA,TGTGCCAGCAGTGCAATAAGGGGTTCGGATGGCTACACCTTC,CASSAIRGSDGYTF
TRBV7-6,TRBJ1-4,NA,TGTGCCAGCAGCTTAGAAAGGACATCGAATGAAAAACTGTTTTTT,CASSLERTSNEKLFF
TRBV7-2,TRBJ1-1,NA,TGTGCCAGCAGCTCCCCAACGGGGAACACTGAAGCTTTCTTT,CASSSPTGNTEAFF